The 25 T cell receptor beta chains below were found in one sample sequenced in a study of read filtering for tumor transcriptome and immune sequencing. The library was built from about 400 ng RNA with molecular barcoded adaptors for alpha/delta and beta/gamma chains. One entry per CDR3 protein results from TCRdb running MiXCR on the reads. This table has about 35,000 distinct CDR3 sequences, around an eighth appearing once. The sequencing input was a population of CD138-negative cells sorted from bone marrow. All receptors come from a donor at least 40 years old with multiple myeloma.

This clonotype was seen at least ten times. The CDR3, as DNA: TGCGCCAGCAGCTTTCAGGGAGTCACTGAAGCTTTCTTT. Amino acid sequence: CASSFQGVTEAFF. J is TRBJ1-1 and V is TRBV5-1; possibly TRBD1 for D (5 bases). The CDR3 extends over 13 amino acids. V lost 2 bases to trimming and J lost 4 bases, with 9 bases between them. Germline CDR1 and CDR2: SGHRS and YFSETQ.

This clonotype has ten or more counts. The CDR3, as DNA: TGTGCCATCAGTGAGTTAGAGACCCAGTACTTC. Protein product: CAISELETQYF. The V gene is TRBV10-3, the J gene TRBJ2-5; D is ambiguous. Deletions cut 1 base from V and 4 bases from J, with 1 base between. Germline V gene sequence: CDR1 ENHRY, CDR2 SYGVKD. The CDR3 totals 11 residues.

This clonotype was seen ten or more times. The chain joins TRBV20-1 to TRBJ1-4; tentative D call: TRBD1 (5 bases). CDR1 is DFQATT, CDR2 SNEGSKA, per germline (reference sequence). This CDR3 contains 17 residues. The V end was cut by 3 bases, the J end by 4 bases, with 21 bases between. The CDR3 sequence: CSASRGAGGPGNEKLFF. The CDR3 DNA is TGCAGTGCTAGTCGAGGGGCAGGTGGGCCCGGTAATGAAAAACTGTTTTTT.

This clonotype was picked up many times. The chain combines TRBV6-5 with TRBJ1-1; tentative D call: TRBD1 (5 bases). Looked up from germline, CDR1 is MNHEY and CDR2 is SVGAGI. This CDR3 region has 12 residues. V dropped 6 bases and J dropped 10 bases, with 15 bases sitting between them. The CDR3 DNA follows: TGTGCCAGCAGCCGACCGAAAGGGGTAGCTTTCTTT. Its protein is CASSRPKGVAFF.

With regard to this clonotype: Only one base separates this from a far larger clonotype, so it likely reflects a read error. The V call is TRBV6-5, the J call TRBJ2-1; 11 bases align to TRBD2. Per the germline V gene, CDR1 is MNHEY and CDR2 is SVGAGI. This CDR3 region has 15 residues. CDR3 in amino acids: CASSSRLAGLNELFF. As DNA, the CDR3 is TGTGCCAGCAGTTCGCGACTAGCGGGGCTCAATGAGCTGTTCTTC.

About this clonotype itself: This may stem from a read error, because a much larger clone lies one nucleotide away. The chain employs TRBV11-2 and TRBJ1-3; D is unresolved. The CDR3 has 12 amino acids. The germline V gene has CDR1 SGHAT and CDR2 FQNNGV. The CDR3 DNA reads TGTGCCAGCAGCCTTGCCCGAAACACCGTATATTTT. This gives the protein CASSLARNTVYF. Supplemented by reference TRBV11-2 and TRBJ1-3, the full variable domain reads EAGVAQSPRYKIIEKRQSVAFWCNPISGHATLYWYQQILGQGPKLLIQFQNNGVVDDSQLPKDRFSAERLKGVDSTLKIQPAKLEDSAVYLCASSLARNTVYFGEGSWLTVV.

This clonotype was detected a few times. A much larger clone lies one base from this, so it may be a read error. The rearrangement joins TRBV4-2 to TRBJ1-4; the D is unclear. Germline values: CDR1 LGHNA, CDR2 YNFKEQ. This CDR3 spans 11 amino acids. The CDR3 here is CASSLFEELFF. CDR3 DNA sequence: TGTGCCAGCAGCCTCTTTGAAGAACTGTTTTTT.

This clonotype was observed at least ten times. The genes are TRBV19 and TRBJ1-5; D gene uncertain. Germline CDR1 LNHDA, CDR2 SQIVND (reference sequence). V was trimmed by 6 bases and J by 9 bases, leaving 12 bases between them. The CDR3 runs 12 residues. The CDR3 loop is CASRAPEGPQHF. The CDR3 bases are TGTGCCAGTAGGGCCCCTGAAGGGCCCCAGCATTTT.

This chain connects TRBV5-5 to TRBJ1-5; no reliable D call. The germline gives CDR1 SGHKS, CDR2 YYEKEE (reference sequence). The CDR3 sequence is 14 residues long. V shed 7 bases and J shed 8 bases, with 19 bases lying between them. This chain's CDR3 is CASCSPSGTEPQHF. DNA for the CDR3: TGTGCCAGCTGCTCTCCGAGCGGAACGGAGCCCCAGCATTTT.

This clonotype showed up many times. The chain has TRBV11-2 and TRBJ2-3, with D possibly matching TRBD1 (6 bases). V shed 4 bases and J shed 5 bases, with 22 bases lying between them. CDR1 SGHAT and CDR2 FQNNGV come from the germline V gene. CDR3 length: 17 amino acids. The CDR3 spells CASSWGSFDRWIDTQYF. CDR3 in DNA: TGTGCCAGCAGCTGGGGTTCTTTTGACAGGTGGATAGATACGCAGTATTTT.

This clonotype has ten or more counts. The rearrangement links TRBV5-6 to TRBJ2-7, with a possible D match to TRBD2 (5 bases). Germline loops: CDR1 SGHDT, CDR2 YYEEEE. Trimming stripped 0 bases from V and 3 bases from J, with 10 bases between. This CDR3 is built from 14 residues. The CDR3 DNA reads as TGTGCCAGCAGCTTGGGAGGGTTCCGCTACGAGCAGTACTTC. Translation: CASSLGGFRYEQYF.

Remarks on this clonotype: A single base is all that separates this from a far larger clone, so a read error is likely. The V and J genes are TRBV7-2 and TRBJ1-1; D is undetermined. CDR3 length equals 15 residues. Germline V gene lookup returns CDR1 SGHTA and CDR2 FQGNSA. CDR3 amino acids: CASSLVGGMNTKAFF. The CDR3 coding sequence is TGTGCCAGCAGCTTAGTCGGTGGGATGAACACTAAAGCTTTCTTT. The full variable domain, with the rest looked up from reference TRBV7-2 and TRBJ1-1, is GAGVSQSPSNKVTEKGKDVELRCDPISGHTALYWYRQSLGQGLEFLIYFQGNSAPDKSGLPSDRFSAERTGGSVSTLTIQRTQQEDSAVYLCASSLVGGMNTKAFFGQGTRLTVV.

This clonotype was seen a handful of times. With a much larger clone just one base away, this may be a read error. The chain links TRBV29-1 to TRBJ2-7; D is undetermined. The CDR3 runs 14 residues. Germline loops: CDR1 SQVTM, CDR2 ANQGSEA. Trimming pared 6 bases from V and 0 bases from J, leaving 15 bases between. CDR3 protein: CSVRVRFSSYEQYF. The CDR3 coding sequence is TGCAGCGTACGGGTCAGGTTTAGCTCCTACGAGCAGTACTTC.

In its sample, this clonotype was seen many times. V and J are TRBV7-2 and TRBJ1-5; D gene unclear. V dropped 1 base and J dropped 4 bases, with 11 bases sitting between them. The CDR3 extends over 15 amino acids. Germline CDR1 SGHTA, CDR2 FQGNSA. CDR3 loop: CASSLVPRGNQPQHF. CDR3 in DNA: TGTGCCAGCAGCTTAGTACCCCGTGGGAATCAGCCCCAGCATTTT.

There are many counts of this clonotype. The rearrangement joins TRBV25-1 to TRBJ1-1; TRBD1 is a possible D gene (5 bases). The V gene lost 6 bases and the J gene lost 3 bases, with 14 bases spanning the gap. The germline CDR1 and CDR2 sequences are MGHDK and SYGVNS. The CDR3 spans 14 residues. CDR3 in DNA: TGTGCCAGCAGGTCGTGGGGGAGGGACACTGAAGCTTTCTTT. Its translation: CASRSWGRDTEAFF.

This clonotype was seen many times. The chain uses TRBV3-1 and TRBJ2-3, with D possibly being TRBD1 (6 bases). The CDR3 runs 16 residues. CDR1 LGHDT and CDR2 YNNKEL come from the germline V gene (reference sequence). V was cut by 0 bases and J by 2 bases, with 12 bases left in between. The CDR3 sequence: CASSQDGTHPTDTQYF. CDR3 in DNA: TGTGCCAGCAGCCAAGACGGGACACATCCCACAGATACGCAGTATTTT.

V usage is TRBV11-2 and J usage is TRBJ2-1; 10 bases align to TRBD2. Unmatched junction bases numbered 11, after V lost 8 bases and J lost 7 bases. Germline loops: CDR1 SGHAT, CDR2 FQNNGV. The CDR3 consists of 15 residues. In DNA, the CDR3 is TGTGCCAGCGGGTCCGGACTAGCGGCAGTTAATGAGCAGTTCTTC. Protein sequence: CASGSGLAAVNEQFF.

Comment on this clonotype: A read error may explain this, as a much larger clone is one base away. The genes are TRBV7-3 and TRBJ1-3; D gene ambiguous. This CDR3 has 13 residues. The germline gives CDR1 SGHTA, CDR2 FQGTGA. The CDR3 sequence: CASSSTDGNTVYF. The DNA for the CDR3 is TGTGCCAGCAGTTCTACGGACGGAAACACCGTATATTTT.

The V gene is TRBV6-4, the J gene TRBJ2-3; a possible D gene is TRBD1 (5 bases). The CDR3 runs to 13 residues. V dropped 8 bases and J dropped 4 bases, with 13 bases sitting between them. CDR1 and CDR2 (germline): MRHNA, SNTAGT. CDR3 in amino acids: CASGNQGADTQYF. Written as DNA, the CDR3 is TGTGCCAGCGGGAATCAGGGTGCAGATACGCAGTATTTT.

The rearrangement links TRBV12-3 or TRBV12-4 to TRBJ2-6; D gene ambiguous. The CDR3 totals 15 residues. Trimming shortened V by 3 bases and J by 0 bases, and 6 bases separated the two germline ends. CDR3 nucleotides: TGTGCCAGCAGTTTTAGAAGCTCTGGGGCCAACGTCCTGACTTTC. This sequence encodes CASSFRSSGANVLTF.

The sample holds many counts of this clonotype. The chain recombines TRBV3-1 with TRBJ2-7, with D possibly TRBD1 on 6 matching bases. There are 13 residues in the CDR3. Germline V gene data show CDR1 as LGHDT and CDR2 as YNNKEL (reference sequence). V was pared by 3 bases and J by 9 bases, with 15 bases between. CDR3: CASSQKTTGMQYF. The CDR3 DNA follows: TGTGCCAGCAGCCAGAAAACTACAGGGATGCAGTACTTC.

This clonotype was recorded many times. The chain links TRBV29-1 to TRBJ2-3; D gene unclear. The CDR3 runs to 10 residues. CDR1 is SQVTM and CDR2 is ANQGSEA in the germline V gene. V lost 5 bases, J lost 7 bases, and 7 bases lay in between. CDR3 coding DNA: TGCAGCGTTTCCCAACATACGCAGTATTTT. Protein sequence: CSVSQHTQYF.

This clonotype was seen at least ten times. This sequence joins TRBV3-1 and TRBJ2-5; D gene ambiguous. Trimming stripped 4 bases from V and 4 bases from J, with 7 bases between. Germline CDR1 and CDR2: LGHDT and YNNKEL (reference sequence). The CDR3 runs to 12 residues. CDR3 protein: CASSPYGETQYF. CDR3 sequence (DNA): TGTGCCAGCAGCCCCTATGGAGAGACCCAGTACTTC.

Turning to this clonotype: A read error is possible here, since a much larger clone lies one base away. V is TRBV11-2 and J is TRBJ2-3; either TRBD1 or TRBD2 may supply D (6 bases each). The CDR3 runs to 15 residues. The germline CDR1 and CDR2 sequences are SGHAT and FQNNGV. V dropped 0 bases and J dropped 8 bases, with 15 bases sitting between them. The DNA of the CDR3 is TGTGCCAGCAGCTTAGAAGGGGGGTCTTTGGGTACGCAGTATTTT. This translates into CASSLEGGSLGTQYF.

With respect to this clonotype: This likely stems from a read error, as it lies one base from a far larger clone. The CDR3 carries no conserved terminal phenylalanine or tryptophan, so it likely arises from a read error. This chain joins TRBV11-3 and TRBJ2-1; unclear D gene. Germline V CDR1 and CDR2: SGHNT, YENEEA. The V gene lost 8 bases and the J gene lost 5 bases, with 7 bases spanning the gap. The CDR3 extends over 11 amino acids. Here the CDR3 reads CASEGNNEQFC. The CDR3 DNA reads TGTGCCAGCGAAGGGAACAATGAGCAGTTCTGC.